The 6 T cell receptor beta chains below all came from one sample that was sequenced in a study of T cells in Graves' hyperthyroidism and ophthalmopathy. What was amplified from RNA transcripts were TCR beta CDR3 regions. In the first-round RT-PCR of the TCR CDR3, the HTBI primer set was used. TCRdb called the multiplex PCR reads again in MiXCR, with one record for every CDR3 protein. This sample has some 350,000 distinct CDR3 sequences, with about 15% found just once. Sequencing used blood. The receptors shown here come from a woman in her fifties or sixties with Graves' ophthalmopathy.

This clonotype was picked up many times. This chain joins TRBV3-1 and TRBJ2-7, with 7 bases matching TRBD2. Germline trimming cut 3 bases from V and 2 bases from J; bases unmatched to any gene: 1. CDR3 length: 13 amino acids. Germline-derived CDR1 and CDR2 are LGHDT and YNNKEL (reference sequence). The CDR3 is CASSQAGAYEQYF. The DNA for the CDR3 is TGTGCCAGCAGCCAGGCGGGGGCCTACGAGCAGTACTTC.

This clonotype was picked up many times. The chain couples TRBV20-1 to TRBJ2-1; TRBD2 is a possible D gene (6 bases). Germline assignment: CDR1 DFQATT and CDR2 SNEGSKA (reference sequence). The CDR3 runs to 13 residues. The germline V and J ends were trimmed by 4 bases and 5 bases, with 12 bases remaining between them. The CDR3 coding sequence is TGCAGTGCTATCGAAGGGAGGAACAATGAGCAGTTCTTC. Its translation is CSAIEGRNNEQFF.

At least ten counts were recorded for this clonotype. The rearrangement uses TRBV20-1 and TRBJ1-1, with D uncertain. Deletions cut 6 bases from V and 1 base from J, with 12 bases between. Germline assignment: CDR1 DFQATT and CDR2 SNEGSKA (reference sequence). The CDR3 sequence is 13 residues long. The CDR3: CSAPPASNTEAFF. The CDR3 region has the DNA TGCAGTGCCCCACCGGCTTCGAACACTGAAGCTTTCTTT.

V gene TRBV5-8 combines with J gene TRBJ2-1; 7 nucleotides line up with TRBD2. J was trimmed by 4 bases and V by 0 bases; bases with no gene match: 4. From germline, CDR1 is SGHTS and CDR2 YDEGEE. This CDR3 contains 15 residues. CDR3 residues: CASSLGGRDYNEQFF. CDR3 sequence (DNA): TGTGCCAGCAGCTTGGGCGGGAGAGATTACAATGAGCAGTTCTTC.

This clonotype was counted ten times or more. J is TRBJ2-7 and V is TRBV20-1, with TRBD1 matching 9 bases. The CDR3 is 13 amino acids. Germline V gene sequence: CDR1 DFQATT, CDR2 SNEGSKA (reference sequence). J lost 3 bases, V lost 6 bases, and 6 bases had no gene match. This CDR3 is CSAPGQGFYEQYF. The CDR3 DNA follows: TGCAGTGCGCCGGGACAGGGCTTCTACGAGCAGTACTTC.

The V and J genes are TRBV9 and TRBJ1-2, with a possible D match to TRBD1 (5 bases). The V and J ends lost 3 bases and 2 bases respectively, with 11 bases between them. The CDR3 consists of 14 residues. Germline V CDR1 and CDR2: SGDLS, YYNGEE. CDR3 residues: CASSDSWGNYGYTF. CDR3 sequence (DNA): TGTGCCAGCAGCGATTCATGGGGGAACTATGGCTACACCTTC.